This TCR beta chain was sequenced in a study of OX40 agonist ivuxolimab in advanced cancers. Patients with a history of autoimmune disease or on systemic immunosuppression were excluded. Details on this clone: The antigen is unknown.

Clones were sequenced by immunoSEQ multiplex PCR, and TCRdb holds only the in-frame ones, with some missing. The sample includes approximately 18,000 clones, 67% of them seen just once. The CDR3 sequence is 13 residues long. V was clipped by 5 bases and J by 5 bases, with 13 bases between them. Germline values: CDR1 LNHDA, CDR2 SQIVND (reference sequence). Study-level points and caveats: People who partly responded at 0.1-3.0 mg/kg had some of the least clonal expansion seen.

The material sequenced was CD4+ or CD8+ T cells sorted from blood, taken in a trial of the OX40 agonist ivuxolimab. This TCR came from an adult with an advanced solid tumor such as melanoma, head and neck, liver or kidney cancer. The V and J genes are TRBV19 and TRBJ2-7; D gene uncertain. The CDR3 sequence: CASSPGSGDEQYF. The DNA for the CDR3 is TGTGCCAGTAGTCCCGGGTCAGGCGACGAGCAGTACTTC.